This TCR beta chain was observed in a study of blood T cell repertoires in COVID-19. Generated by immunoSEQ multiplex PCR, the TCRdb table keeps only in-frame clones and is missing some. The repertoire has about 140,000 clones, around 73% of them found once; the top ten carry roughly 11%. Sequencing input: peripheral blood. The sequence was collected from a man in his 60s who had recovered from COVID-19.

The CDR3 reads CASRKAGEGGYTF. The CDR3 DNA reads TGTGCCAGCAGAAAAGCCGGGGAAGGCGGCTACACCTTC. J is TRBJ1-2 and V is TRBV27; D is ambiguous. V was trimmed by 6 bases and J by 8 bases, leaving 16 bases between them. This CDR3 is 13 amino acids long. Germline V CDR1 and CDR2: MNHEY, SMNVEV (reference sequence).